Shown below are 9 T cell receptor beta chains from a single sample sequenced in a study of early T cells in non-severe SARS-CoV-2 infection. TCRdb analysed the 5' RACE reads with MiXCR anew, one entry per CDR3 protein. The sample consists of fewer than 40,000 distinct CDR3 sequences, around 6.5% of them appearing once. Sequencing input: whole blood. Receptor source: an adult who was a healthcare worker with PCR-confirmed SARS-CoV-2 infection or an uninfected control (not recorded which).

In its sample, this clonotype was seen many times. The V gene is TRBV6-5, the J gene TRBJ1-1, with D unclear. V was cut by 0 bases and J by 1 base, with 12 bases left in between. This CDR3 is built from 16 residues. The germline V gene encodes CDR1 MNHEY and CDR2 SVGAGI. In DNA form, the CDR3 reads TGTGCCAGCAGTTACTCTGGACCGGCTCCGAACACTGAAGCTTTCTTT. Protein sequence: CASSYSGPAPNTEAFF.

This clonotype was found a few times. This chain connects TRBV6-1 to TRBJ2-1; 10 bases line up with TRBD2. With V trimmed by 7 bases and J by 6 bases, 15 bases remained unmatched. CDR1 MNHNS and CDR2 SASEGT come from the germline V gene. This CDR3 has 17 residues. The CDR3 loop is CASIRSTGTSAGNEQFF. CDR3 DNA sequence: TGTGCCAGCATCAGGTCTACCGGGACTAGCGCCGGCAATGAGCAGTTCTTC.

This clonotype was observed at least ten times. V gene TRBV7-9 combines with J gene TRBJ2-1, with D uncertain. Germline CDR1 and CDR2: SEHNR and FQNEAQ (reference sequence). The CDR3 extends over 14 amino acids. The ends were cut back, 8 bases at V and 7 bases at J, with 18 bases in the middle. Here the CDR3 reads CASSDSPNTNEQFF. CDR3 nucleotide sequence: TGTGCCAGCTCAGACTCGCCAAATACTAATGAGCAGTTCTTC.

This sequence joins TRBV28 and TRBJ2-2, with D unresolved. This CDR3 contains 12 residues. Germline CDR1 reads MDHEN; CDR2 reads SYDVKM. V was trimmed by 7 bases and J by 2 bases, leaving 5 bases between them. The CDR3: CASTPNTGELFF. The CDR3 DNA reads TGTGCCAGCACCCCCAACACCGGGGAGCTGTTTTTT.

The table lists this clonotype with many counts. The chain uses TRBV3-1 and TRBJ2-7; TRBD2 matches at 14 bases. The V segment lost 3 bases and the J segment 5 bases; nucleotides outside the gene matches: 3. This CDR3 comprises 15 residues. Germline CDR1 LGHDT, CDR2 YNNKEL (reference sequence). This CDR3 is CASSQTSGRANEQYF. As DNA, the CDR3 is TGTGCCAGCAGCCAGACTAGCGGGAGGGCCAACGAGCAGTACTTC.

This clonotype was counted between two and nine times. The rearrangement uses TRBV10-1 and TRBJ2-3; TRBD2 matches 8 bases. Trimming removed 3 bases from V and 4 bases from J; junction bases left unmatched: 9. Germline values: CDR1 WNHNN, CDR2 SYGVQD (reference sequence). This CDR3 is built from 16 residues. CDR3 nucleotide sequence: TGCGCCAGCAGTGATTGGACGGGAGGGACCCCAGATACGCAGTATTTT. Encoded protein: CASSDWTGGTPDTQYF.

The chain couples TRBV28 to TRBJ2-3; 9 bases align to TRBD1. The CDR3 extends over 13 amino acids. Germline lookup yields CDR1 MDHEN and CDR2 SYDVKM. V trimming: 6 bases; J trimming: 3 bases; junction bases outside the gene matches: 1. The DNA of the CDR3 is TGTGCCAGCAGCGGACAGGGGACAGATACGCAGTATTTT. It specifies CASSGQGTDTQYF.

The chain combines TRBV18 with TRBJ1-1; D not resolved. Looked up from germline, CDR1 is KGHSH and CDR2 is LQKENI. The V gene lost 4 bases and the J gene lost 7 bases, with 10 bases spanning the gap. The CDR3 is 12 residues long. The CDR3 DNA sequence: TGTGCCAGCTCACTAAGACCCGGTGAAGCTTTCTTT. Translated, it gives CASSLRPGEAFF. The whole variable domain, filled in from reference TRBV18 and TRBJ1-1, reads NAGVMQNPRHLVRRRGQEARLRCSPMKGHSHVYWYRQLPEEGLKFMVYLQKENIIDESGMPKERFSAEFPKEGPSILRIQQVVRGDSAAYFCASSLRPGEAFFGQGTRLTVV.

The sample holds many counts of this clonotype. A junction end diverges from the germline sequence, so it may reflect a read error. The chain uses TRBV3-1 and TRBJ2-2; D call uncertain. This CDR3 comprises 14 residues. The germline V gene encodes CDR1 LGHDT and CDR2 YNNKEL (reference sequence). This chain's CDR3 is CASSQGPGTEELFF. The DNA of the CDR3 is TGTGCCAGCAGCCAAGGGCCGGGCACCGAGGAGCTGTTTTTT. The whole variable domain, remainder taken from reference TRBV3-1 and TRBJ2-2, is DTAVSQTPKYLVTQMGNDKSIKCEQNLGHDTMYWYKQDSKKFLKIMFSYNNKELIINETVPNRFSPKSPDKAHLNLHINSLELGDSAVYFCASSQGPGTEELFFGEGSRLTVL.